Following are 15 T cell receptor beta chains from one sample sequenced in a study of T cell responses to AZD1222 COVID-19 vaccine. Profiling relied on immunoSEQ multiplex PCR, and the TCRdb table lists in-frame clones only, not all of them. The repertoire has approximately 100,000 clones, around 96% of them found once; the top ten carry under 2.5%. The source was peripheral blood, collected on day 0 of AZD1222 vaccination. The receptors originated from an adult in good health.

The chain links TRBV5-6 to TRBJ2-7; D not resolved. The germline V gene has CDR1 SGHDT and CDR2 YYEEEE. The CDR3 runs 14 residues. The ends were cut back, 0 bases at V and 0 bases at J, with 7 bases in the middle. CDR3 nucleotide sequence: TGTGCCAGCAGCTTGGGGGCAGTCTCCTACGAGCAGTACTTC. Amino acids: CASSLGAVSYEQYF.

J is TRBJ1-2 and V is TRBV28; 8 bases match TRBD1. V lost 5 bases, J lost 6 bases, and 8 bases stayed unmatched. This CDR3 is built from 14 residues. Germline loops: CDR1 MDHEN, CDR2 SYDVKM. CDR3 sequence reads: CASSLQWTGNGYTF. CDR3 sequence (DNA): TGTGCCAGCAGTCTCCAATGGACAGGGAATGGCTACACCTTC.

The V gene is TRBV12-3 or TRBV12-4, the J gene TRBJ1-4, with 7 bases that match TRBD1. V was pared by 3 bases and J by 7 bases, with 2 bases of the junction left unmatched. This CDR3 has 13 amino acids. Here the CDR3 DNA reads TGTGCCAGCAGTTTTCAGGGGGGTGAAAAACTGTTTTTT. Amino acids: CASSFQGGEKLFF.

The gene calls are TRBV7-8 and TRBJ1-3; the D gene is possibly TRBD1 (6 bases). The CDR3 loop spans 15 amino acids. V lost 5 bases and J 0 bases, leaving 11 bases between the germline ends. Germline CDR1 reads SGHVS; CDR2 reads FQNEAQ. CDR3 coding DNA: TGTGCCAGCAGCGACCACAGGGCCTCTGGAAACACCATATATTTT. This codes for CASSDHRASGNTIYF.

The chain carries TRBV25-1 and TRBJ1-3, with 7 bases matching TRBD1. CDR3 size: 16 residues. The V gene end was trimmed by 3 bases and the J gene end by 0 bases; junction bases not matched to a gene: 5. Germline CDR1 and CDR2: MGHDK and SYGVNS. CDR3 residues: CASSEVRGPSGNTIYF. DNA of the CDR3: TGTGCCAGCAGTGAGGTTAGGGGGCCCTCTGGAAACACCATATATTTT.

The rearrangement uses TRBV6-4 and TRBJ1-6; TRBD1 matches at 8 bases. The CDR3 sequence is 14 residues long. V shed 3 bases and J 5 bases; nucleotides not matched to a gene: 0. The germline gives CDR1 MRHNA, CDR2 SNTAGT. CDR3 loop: CASSEQGDNSPLHF. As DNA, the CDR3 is TGTGCCAGCAGTGAACAGGGGGATAATTCACCCCTCCACTTT.

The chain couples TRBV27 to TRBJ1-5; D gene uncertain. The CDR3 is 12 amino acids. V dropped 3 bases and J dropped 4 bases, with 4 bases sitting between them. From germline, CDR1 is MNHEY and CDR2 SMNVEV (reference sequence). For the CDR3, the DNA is TGTGCCAGCAGTTTCCGGAATCAGCCCCAGCATTTT. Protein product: CASSFRNQPQHF.

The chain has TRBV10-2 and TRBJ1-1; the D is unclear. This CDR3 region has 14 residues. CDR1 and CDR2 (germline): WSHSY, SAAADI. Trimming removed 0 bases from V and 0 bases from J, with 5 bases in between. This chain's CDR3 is CASSESRLNTEAFF. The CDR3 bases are TGCGCCAGCAGTGAGTCAAGGTTGAACACTGAAGCTTTCTTT.

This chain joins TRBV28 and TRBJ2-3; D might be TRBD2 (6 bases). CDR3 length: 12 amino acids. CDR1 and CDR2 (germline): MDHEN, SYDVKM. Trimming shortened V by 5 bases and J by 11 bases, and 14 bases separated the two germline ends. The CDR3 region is CASSPERRVQYF. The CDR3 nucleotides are TGTGCCAGCAGTCCGGAGAGGAGGGTGCAGTATTTT.

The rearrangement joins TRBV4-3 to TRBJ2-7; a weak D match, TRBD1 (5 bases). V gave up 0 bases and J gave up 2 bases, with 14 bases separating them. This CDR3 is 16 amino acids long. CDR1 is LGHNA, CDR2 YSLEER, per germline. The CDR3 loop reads CASSQDRAGPAYEQYF. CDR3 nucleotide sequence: TGCGCCAGCAGCCAAGATAGAGCAGGGCCCGCCTACGAGCAGTACTTC.

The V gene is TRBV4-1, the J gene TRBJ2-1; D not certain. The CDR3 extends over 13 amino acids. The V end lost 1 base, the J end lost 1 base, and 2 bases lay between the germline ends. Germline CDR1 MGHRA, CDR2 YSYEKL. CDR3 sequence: CASSQGSYNEQFF. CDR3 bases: TGCGCCAGCAGCCAAGGGTCCTACAATGAGCAGTTCTTC.

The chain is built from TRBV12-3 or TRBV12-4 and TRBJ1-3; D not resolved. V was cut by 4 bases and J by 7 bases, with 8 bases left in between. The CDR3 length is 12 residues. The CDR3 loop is CASSYGPNTIYF. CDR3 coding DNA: TGTGCCAGCAGTTATGGGCCGAACACCATATATTTT.

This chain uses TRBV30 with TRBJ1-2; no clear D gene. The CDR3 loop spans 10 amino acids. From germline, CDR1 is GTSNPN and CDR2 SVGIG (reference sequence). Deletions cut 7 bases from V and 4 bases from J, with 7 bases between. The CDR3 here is CASSPYGYTF. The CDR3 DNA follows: TGTGCCTCAAGTCCCTATGGCTACACCTTC.

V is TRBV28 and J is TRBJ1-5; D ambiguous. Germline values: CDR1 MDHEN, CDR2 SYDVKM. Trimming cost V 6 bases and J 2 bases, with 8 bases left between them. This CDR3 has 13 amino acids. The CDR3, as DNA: TGTGCCAGCAGCCAGAGGGGCAATCAGCCCCAGCATTTT. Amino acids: CASSQRGNQPQHF.

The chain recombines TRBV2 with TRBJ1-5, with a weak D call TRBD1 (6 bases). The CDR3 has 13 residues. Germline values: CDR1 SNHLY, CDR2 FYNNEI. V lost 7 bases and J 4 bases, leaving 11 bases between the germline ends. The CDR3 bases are TGTGCCAGCAAACGGACAGTTAATCAGCCCCAGCATTTT. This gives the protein CASKRTVNQPQHF.